This T cell receptor beta chain was sequenced in a study of cytomegalovirus exposure and HLA in healthy donors (dated by TCRdb to between 2016 and 2019). For the study in its entirety: The 500 to 700 repertoires of the first cohort and the roughly 110 validation repertoires were produced on the same platform, according to a later analysis. High-throughput TCR immunosequencing, statistical association of individual TCRs with disease status, and machine learning were combined to predict cytomegalovirus infection status. The study aimed to test whether signatures of past pathogen exposure could be identified by cataloging public T cell receptors. Besides the first cohort of 500 to 700 subjects, a separate validation cohort made up of 95 to 150 different subjects was used.

Findings and caveats that apply to the study as a whole: A later analysis had no HLA typing for the validation cohort, so co-occurrence there was scored across all 120 repertoires. A total of some 180 TCR beta chains were listed by the study as associated with cytomegalovirus. In vitro tests confirmed that three of the cytomegalovirus-associated TCR beta chains recognize cytomegalovirus antigens. While some public TCRs were present in many individuals, most TCR sequences turned up only very rarely across donors. The classifier was reported to diagnose cytomegalovirus status with high specificity and sensitivity in both the original and validation cohorts. Of the cluster scores, 94% were above 0 in a later analysis, which found that TCRs clustered in the first cohort also tended to co-occur in the 120 validation repertoires. It was suggested by the authors that the approach could potentially be generalized to other disease states and immunological phenotypes.

Separate from the roughly 660-subject first cohort, the validation cohort of 90 to 150 subjects was the group to which the donors belonged. In the case of this clone: No antigen is known for it. The input lacks base qualities; no much larger clone sits a single base away.

The CDR3, from cysteine to phenylalanine, totals 13 residues. The CDR3 DNA has 39 bases and is translated from base 1. V lost 1 base and J lost 5 bases; the stretch between them is 9 bases long. CDR1 and CDR2, per the germline V gene, are LGHNA and YNFKEQ. Library prep was done by the immunoSEQ multiplex PCR assay. The authors processed their data as follows. A statistical classification framework was built for diagnosing cytomegalovirus status from the catalog of TCR beta chain sequences. Here the immuneACCESS table is served through TCRdb, limited to in-frame sequences with V and J called. Missing clones are a known gap in these copies; in checked studies unresolved V genes cover under half, and the rest lacks a known reason. V and J calls and clone size are those listed in that table; D and trimming were worked out from the DNA. The sample yields roughly 150,000 clones; about 88% were counted once. The top ten hold about 2.7% of the sample.

Rearrangement joined TRBV4-2 to TRBJ2-7; the D gene is unclear. The sample comprised PBMCs. This receptor was taken from a man younger than 30 in good health and CMV-seronegative. The CDR3 loop reads CASSQVNIDEQYF. The DNA is TGTGCCAGCAGCCAAGTTAACATTGACGAGCAGTACTTC.